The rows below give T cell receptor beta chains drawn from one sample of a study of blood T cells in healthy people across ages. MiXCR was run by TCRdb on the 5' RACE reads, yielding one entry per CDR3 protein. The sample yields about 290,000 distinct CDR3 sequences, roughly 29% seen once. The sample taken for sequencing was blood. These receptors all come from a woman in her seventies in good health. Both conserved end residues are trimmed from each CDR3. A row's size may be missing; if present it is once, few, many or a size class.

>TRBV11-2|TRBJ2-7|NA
ASSQVLVGEQY
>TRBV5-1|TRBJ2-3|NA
ASSLAGPRTDTRY
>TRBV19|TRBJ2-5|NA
ASSIGGTYYNEQF
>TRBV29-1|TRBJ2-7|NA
SVEDPGLPSYEQY
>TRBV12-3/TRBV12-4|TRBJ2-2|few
ASSYGVGELF
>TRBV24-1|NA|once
ATSEAGTSGRVRNEQF
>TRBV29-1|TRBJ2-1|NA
SPDCQLKQF
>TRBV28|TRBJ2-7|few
ASRPSLAGHYEQY
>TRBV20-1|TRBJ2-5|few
SAGRGFQETQY
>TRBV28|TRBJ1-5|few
ASSILLTGYSNQPQH
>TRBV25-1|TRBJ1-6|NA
ASSEFDIRTNSPLH
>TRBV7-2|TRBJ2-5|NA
ASSSSRDRGQTQY
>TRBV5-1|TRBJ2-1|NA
ASGPGLAGGPGNEQF
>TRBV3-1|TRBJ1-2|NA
ASSRQIGGYT
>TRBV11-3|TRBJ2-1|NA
TSSLGGGSYNEQF
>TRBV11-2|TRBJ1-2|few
ASSGIRDRLNYGYT
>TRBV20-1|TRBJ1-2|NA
SARLEIGYA
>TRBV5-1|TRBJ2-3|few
ASSLVRGYTDTQY
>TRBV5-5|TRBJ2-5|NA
ASSHQTVSETQY
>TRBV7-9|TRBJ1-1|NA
ASSDPPNTEAF
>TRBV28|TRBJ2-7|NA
ASRGPKVFYEQY
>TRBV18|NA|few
ASSPLGNEQF
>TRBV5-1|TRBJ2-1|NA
ASSESTSGGANEQF
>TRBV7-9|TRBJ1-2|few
ASSLGQPGQSFYGYT
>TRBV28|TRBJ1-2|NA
ASSPTALHLGYT
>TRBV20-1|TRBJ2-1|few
SAPLTGSNEQF
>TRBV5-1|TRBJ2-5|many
ASSFVSQETQY
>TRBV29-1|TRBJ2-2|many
SAWTANTGELF
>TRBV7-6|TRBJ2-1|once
ASTSGPGNEQF
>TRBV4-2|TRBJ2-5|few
ASSPITREAVETQY
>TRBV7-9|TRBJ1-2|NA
ASSLAGQDYGYT
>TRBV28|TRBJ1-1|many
ASSFAVRGRNTEAF
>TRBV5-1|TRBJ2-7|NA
ASSLEPPGYEQY
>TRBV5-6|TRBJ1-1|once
ASSLALTGDVEAF
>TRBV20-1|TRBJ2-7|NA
SARDRVSSYEQY
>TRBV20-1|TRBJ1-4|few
SAAGQGAGKLF
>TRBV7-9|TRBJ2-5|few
ASSLDNQETQY
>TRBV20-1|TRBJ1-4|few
SAREGLNEKLF
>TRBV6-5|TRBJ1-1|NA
ASSSSRAEAF
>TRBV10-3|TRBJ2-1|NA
AISEPTSGSHNEQF
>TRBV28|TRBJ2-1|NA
ASGSTSGRAMNEQF
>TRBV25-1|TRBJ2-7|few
ASSEYSGAQY
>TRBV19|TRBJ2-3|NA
ASSTEPPLLADTQY
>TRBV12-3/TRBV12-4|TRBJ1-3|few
ASSLGEGSSRNTIY
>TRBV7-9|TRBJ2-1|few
ASSAEGRVRDEQF
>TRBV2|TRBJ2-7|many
ASSLTGISEQY
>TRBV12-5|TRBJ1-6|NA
ATMQSSYNSPLH
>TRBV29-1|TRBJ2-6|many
SAQDRTSGANVLT
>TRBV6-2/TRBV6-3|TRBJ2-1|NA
ASSYSRGRVGEQF
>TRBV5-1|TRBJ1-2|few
ASSYDSTSNGYT
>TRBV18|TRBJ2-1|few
ASSQRSANNEQF
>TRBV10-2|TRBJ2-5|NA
ASSRTSGSFETQY
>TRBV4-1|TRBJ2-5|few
ASSRVAVNEETQY
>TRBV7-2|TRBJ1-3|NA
ASSKGPTSSGNTIY